This T cell receptor beta chain was captured in a study of blood T cell repertoires in COVID-19. Study context: Italy, Spain and the United States were the sources of the convalescent and acute COVID-19 samples. PBMCs, B-cell-depleted T cells, or T cells were the source of the cDNA or gDNA that made up the material.

As handled by the study authors: Nucleated cell counts were estimated from reference gene primer amplification. Repertoires were generated with immunoSEQ multiplex PCR, while TCRdb's copy carries only in-frame clones and drops some. V, J and clone size are those of that table, while D and trimming were read from the DNA. The sample holds over 200,000 clones, roughly 86% seen once. V was trimmed by 7 bases and J by 7 bases, leaving 12 bases between them. CDR1 is WSHSY and CDR2 is SAAADI in the germline V gene. This CDR3 is built from 12 residues. The sample comprised peripheral blood. The origin of this receptor is a man aged 40-49 years who had recovered from COVID-19. The V gene is TRBV10-2, the J gene TRBJ2-3, with a tentative D call TRBD1 (6 bases). The CDR3 loop is CASMGAGYTQYF. In DNA, the CDR3 is TGCGCCAGCATGGGGGCAGGTTATACGCAGTATTTT.